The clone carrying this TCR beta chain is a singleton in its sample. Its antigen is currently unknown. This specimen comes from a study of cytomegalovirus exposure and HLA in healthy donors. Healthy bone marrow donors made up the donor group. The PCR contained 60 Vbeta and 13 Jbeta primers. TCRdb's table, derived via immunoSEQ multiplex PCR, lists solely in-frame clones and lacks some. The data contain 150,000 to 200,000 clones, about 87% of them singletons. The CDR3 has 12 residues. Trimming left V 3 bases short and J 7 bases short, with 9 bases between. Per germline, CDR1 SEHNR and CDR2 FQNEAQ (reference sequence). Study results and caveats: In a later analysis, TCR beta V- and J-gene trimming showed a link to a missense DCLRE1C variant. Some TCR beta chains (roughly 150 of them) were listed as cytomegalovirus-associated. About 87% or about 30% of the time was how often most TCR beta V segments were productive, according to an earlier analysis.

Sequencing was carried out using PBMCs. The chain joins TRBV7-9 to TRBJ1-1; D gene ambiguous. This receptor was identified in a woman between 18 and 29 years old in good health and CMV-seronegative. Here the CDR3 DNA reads TGTGCCAGCAGCTTCGGGTCGATTGAAGCTTTCTTT. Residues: CASSFGSIEAFF.